These 3 T cell receptor beta chains share one sample of origin, sequenced in a study of cytomegalovirus exposure and HLA in healthy donors. In the PCR, 60 Vbeta and 13 Jbeta primers were used. Assay: immunoSEQ multiplex PCR; the TCRdb copy retains only in-frame clones and omits some. The sample holds 100,000 to 150,000 clones, roughly four fifths seen once. Sample: PBMCs. These receptors came from a woman in her forties or fifties in good health and CMV-seropositive.

The rearrangement uses TRBV7-9 and TRBJ2-7; 7 bases match TRBD2. This CDR3 has 13 amino acids. After removal of 6 bases from V and 1 base from J, the junction contained 3 bases not matched to a gene. Germline lookup yields CDR1 SEHNR and CDR2 FQNEAQ (reference sequence). CDR3 amino acids: CASSAGVSYEQYF. The CDR3 nucleotides are TGTGCCAGCAGTGCGGGGGTTTCCTACGAGCAGTACTTC.

V usage is TRBV9 and J usage is TRBJ2-3; D gene ambiguous. Trimming pared 4 bases from V and 4 bases from J, leaving 10 bases between. This CDR3 comprises 13 residues. CDR1 and CDR2 (germline): SGDLS, YYNGEE. The DNA of the CDR3 is TGTGCCAGCAGCCTGAGTTCGGCAGATACGCAGTATTTT. The encoded protein is CASSLSSADTQYF.

The chain combines TRBV4-1 with TRBJ1-3; 11 nucleotides agree with TRBD1. With 0 bases clipped from V and 4 bases from J, the junction kept 11 bases outside the gene matches. Germline loops: CDR1 MGHRA, CDR2 YSYEKL. The CDR3 has 19 amino acids. CDR3 amino acids: CASSQDGQGAMVLGNTIYF. The CDR3 DNA reads TGCGCCAGCAGCCAAGATGGACAGGGGGCGATGGTTCTGGGAAACACCATATATTTT.